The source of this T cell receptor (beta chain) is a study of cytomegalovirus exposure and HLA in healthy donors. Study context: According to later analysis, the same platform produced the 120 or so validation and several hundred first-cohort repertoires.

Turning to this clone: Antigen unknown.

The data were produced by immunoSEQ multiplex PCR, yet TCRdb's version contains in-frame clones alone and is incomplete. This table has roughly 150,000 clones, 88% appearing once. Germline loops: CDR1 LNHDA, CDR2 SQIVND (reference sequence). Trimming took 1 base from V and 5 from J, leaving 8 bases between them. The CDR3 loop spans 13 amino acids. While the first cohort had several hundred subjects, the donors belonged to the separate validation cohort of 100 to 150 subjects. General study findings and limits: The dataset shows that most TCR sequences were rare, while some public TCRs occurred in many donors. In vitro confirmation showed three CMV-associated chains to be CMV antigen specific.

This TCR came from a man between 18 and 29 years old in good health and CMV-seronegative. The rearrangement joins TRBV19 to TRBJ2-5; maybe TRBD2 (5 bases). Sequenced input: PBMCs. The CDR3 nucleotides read TGTGCCAGTAGTATAGGAAGAGGGGAGACCCAGTACTTC. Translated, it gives CASSIGRGETQYF.